This TCR beta chain is from a study of cytomegalovirus exposure and HLA in healthy donors. Overall study findings and caveats: In a later analysis, parvovirus B19, influenza, CMV and Epstein-Barr virus appeared linked to several top co-occurrence clusters. Reports described diagnosis of cytomegalovirus status by the classifier as highly specific and sensitive.

Concerning this clone itself: Its target is not known.

With 60 Vbeta and 13 Jbeta primers, the PCR was carried out. Measured with immunoSEQ multiplex PCR; TCRdb has only the in-frame clones, and not every one. The repertoire includes approximately 160,000 clones, roughly 70% of them detected once, and 2.8% sits in the top ten. The ends were cut back, 3 bases at V and 7 bases at J, with 7 bases in the middle. This CDR3 has 11 amino acids. CDR1 and CDR2 (germline): SQVTM, ANQGSEA. The sample comprised PBMCs. The sequence came from a woman aged 40 to 55 in good health and CMV-seropositive. The rearrangement uses TRBV29-1 and TRBJ1-3, with D possibly TRBD1 on 5 matching bases. CDR3 region: CSVDQGNTIYF. Written as DNA, the CDR3 is TGCAGCGTTGACCAGGGTAACACCATATATTTT.